These T cell receptor beta chains were read from a single sample in a study of blood T cell repertoires in COVID-19. Repertoires were generated with immunoSEQ multiplex PCR, while TCRdb's copy carries only in-frame clones and drops some. The sample records about 260,000 clones, 90% being singletons. Material for sequencing was peripheral blood. These receptors all come from a woman aged 40-49 years with acute or convalescent COVID-19. CDR3s include the opening cysteine and the closing phenylalanine or tryptophan.

TRBV25-1	TRBJ1-2	CASSEYSRGGRGGYTF
TRBV2	TRBJ1-4	CASSDQENEKLFF
TRBV6-5	TRBJ1-1	CATTTGQARGTEAFF
TRBV5-1	TRBJ2-1	CASSPGSLANEQFF
TRBV5-1	TRBJ1-1	CASSFGQNTEAFF
TRBV24-1	TRBJ1-1	CATSARGEAFF
TRBV5-1	TRBJ1-2	CASSLQGPDGYTF
TRBV3-1/TRBV3-2	TRBJ1-6	CASRTGLGVSPLHF
TRBV6-6	TRBJ1-2	CASSDRGNYGYTF
TRBV19	TRBJ1-6	CATRTGGASGSPLHF
TRBV2	TRBJ1-5	CASSARGRESNQPQHF
TRBV30	TRBJ2-3	CAWKAAGGRDTQYF
TRBV5-4	TRBJ2-3	CASSPGPSSTDTQYF
TRBV18	TRBJ1-3	CASSPDLLSGNTIYF
TRBV19	TRBJ2-3	CASSSTGTGYVTDTQYF
TRBV4-1	TRBJ1-2	CASSEQGAYGYTF
TRBV18	TRBJ1-1	CASSPPGGGGQNTEAFF
TRBV24-1	TRBJ1-4	CAYQAPGGLNEKLFF
TRBV19	TRBJ1-5	CASSPRDRGPNFGSNQPQHF